What follows are 14 T cell receptor beta chains derived from one specimen sequenced in a study of T cells in Graves' hyperthyroidism and ophthalmopathy. Using RNA transcripts as the source, TCR beta CDR3 regions were amplified. The HTBI set primed first-round TCR CDR3 RT-PCR. TCRdb redid the calling of the multiplex PCR reads with MiXCR, one entry per CDR3 protein. The table shows 490,000 or so distinct CDR3 sequences, with 20% occurring only once. What was sequenced was blood. The source of these receptors is a man aged 35-49 years with Graves' ophthalmopathy.

The chain couples TRBV4-1 to TRBJ1-6; 7 nucleotides agree with TRBD1. CDR3 length equals 18 residues. V shed 4 bases and J 9 bases; nucleotides not matched to a gene: 18. Germline loops: CDR1 MGHRA, CDR2 YSYEKL. The CDR3 here is CASSLSSGGQAGVSPLHF. The DNA of the CDR3 is TGCGCCAGCAGCCTCTCCTCAGGGGGGCAGGCCGGGGTTTCACCCCTCCACTTT.

A word on this clonotype: Given a much more abundant clone one base away, this may be a read error. Since no conserved phenylalanine or tryptophan closes the CDR3, a read error is the likely cause. CDR3 amino acids: CASSLDAGVADTQYS. CDR3 nucleotides: TGTGCCAGCAGCTTAGACGCGGGAGTGGCAGATACGCAGTATTCT. The rearrangement uses TRBV7-2 and TRBJ2-3, with 7 bases matching TRBD2. CDR3 length equals 15 residues. CDR1 is SGHTA and CDR2 is FQGNSA in the germline V gene. Losses at the gene ends were 1 base for V and 4 bases for J; bases not matched to a gene: 5.

The V call is TRBV7-9, the J call TRBJ2-5; possible D gene TRBD2, 5 bases. The CDR3 spans 13 residues. From germline, CDR1 is SEHNR and CDR2 FQNEAQ (reference sequence). Trimming removed 5 bases from V and 6 bases from J, with 13 bases in between. The CDR3 loop is CASSPIGEQTQYF. The CDR3 DNA reads as TGTGCCAGCAGCCCGATCGGGGAACAGACCCAGTACTTC.

Concerning this clonotype: A read error may be the cause here, since a much bigger clone is one base away. Here the CDR3 reads CAWSVPVSTNEKPFF. The CDR3, as DNA: TGTGCCTGGAGTGTTCCCGTTTCAACTAATGAAAAACCGTTTTTT. The chain recombines TRBV30 with TRBJ1-4; no clear D gene. The CDR3 runs 15 residues. Germline V gene data show CDR1 as GTSNPN and CDR2 as SVGIG (reference sequence).

This clonotype was seen only a few times. The chain combines TRBV24-1 with TRBJ2-1; D unclear. V was pared by 3 bases and J by 8 bases, with 10 bases between. The CDR3 totals 13 residues. Germline lookup yields CDR1 KGHDR and CDR2 SFDVKD. CDR3 loop: CATSDPGGHEQFF. The CDR3 DNA follows: TGTGCCACCAGTGATCCCGGCGGCCATGAGCAGTTCTTC.

In its sample, this clonotype was seen a few times. CDR3 DNA sequence: TGCAGCGCCCGGGACCCAGGACGGAACGAGCAGTTCTTC. Residues: CSARDPGRNEQFF. The V call is TRBV29-1, the J call TRBJ2-1, with D perhaps given as TRBD1 or TRBD2 (5 bases each). V was cut by 7 bases and J by 10 bases, with 20 bases left in between. The CDR3 is 13 amino acids. The germline V gene encodes CDR1 SQVTM and CDR2 ANQGSEA.

This clonotype has more than one count but fewer than ten. This chain uses TRBV29-1 with TRBJ2-7; 14 positions match TRBD2. Losses at the gene ends were 0 bases for V and 4 bases for J; bases not matched to a gene: 8. This CDR3 spans 17 amino acids. Germline V gene sequence: CDR1 SQVTM, CDR2 ANQGSEA. The CDR3 DNA reads as TGCAGCGTTGAAGATGCTGGCGGACTAGCGGGAGGATACGAGCAGTACTTC. It encodes CSVEDAGGLAGGYEQYF.

The chain uses TRBV25-1 and TRBJ1-1; 9 nucleotides agree with TRBD1. The germline V gene encodes CDR1 MGHDK and CDR2 SYGVNS. The CDR3 has 14 amino acids. Trimming took 7 bases from V and 7 from J; bases not matched to a gene: 10. CDR3 region: CASTQTGQGREAFF. CDR3 nucleotides: TGTGCCAGCACCCAAACCGGACAGGGGCGTGAAGCTTTCTTT.

This clonotype was seen a few times. This chain's CDR3 is CASSLLGLAYEQYF. In DNA, the CDR3 is TGTGCCAGCAGCTTATTGGGGTTGGCCTACGAGCAGTACTTC. The rearrangement uses TRBV7-6 and TRBJ2-7; no clear D gene. V was trimmed by 2 bases and J by 2 bases, leaving 10 bases between them. Germline CDR1 and CDR2: SGHVS and FNYEAQ. The CDR3 is 14 amino acids.

This clonotype was observed at least ten times. V usage is TRBV10-3 and J usage is TRBJ1-4; 9 bases match TRBD1. V shed 7 bases, J shed 7 bases, and the junction held 7 bases outside the gene matches. Germline CDR1 reads ENHRY; CDR2 reads SYGVKD. There are 14 residues in the CDR3. The CDR3 DNA reads TGTGCCATCAAAGGACAGGGGAGGGGTGAAAAACTGTTTTTT. Protein: CAIKGQGRGEKLFF.

The J gene is TRBJ1-2, the V gene TRBV20-1; 7 bases agree with TRBD1. Germline assignment: CDR1 DFQATT and CDR2 SNEGSKA (reference sequence). V gave up 5 bases and J gave up 4 bases; unmatched junction bases: 10. The CDR3 has 14 residues. The CDR3 DNA sequence: TGCAGTGCTTTACGGGACAGCCGAGGCTATGGCTACACCTTC. Translated, it gives CSALRDSRGYGYTF.

This clonotype was found many times. The rearrangement joins TRBV12-3 or TRBV12-4 to TRBJ2-1; 10 bases are a match to TRBD2. The CDR3 spans 14 residues. Trimming cost V 5 bases and J 9 bases; bases outside gene matches: 7. The CDR3 nucleotides read TGTGCCAGCAGTGCTAGCGGGAGAGTCTTTGAGCAGTTCTTC. It translates to CASSASGRVFEQFF.

This chain joins TRBV11-2 and TRBJ2-5, with no clear D. The CDR3 loop spans 14 amino acids. Germline lookup yields CDR1 SGHAT and CDR2 FQNNGV. Trimming stripped 6 bases from V and 5 bases from J, with 16 bases between. The CDR3 DNA reads as TGTGCCAGCAGTCCCGCTTCCGTGGTGGAGACCCAGTACTTC. Encoded protein: CASSPASVVETQYF.

Comments on this clonotype: This may come from a read error, since a much larger clone is one base off. The chain recombines TRBV5-1 with TRBJ2-7, with no clear D. With the DNA end fitting TRBJ2-1 better, the J assignment may be wrong. The length of the CDR3 is 11 residues. Germline loops: CDR1 SGHRS, CDR2 YFSETQ. CDR3 coding DNA: TGCGCCAGCAGCTTTGATTACGAGCAGTTCTTC. Protein product: CASSFDYEQFF.